The clone carrying this T cell receptor (beta chain) has just one count. The V and J ends lost 2 bases and 5 bases respectively, with 10 bases between them. This CDR3 is 13 amino acids long. The germline gives CDR1 SGHTA, CDR2 FQGTGA. The data belong to a study of T cell changes during pregnancy in multiple sclerosis. Clones were sequenced by immunoSEQ multiplex PCR, and TCRdb holds only the in-frame ones, with some missing. The sample has about 40,000 clones, roughly 90% seen once. This chain connects TRBV7-3 to TRBJ2-7; tentatively, D is TRBD1 (5 bases). The sequencing used CD8+ T cells from peripheral blood mononuclear cells, collected in the first trimester of pregnancy. This clonotype was obtained from a female donor with multiple sclerosis, enrolled in a pregnancy study. The CDR3, as DNA: TGTGCCAGCAGCTTAGACCCAGGGAACGAGCAGTACTTC. It codes for CASSLDPGNEQYF.